This T cell receptor beta chain derives from a study of cytomegalovirus exposure and HLA in healthy donors. The study, taken as a whole, reports: A missense variant in DCLRE1C was later tied to TCR beta V- and J-gene trimming.

The CDR3 has 13 amino acids. From germline, CDR1 is SGHNT and CDR2 YYREEE (reference sequence). Between the trimmed V and J ends, which lost 0 bases and 5 bases, there was a span of 6 bases. For this clone: Its matching antigen is unknown.

Primers included in the PCR were 60 Vbeta and 13 Jbeta primers. The protocol was immunoSEQ multiplex PCR, while the TCRdb copy is restricted to in-frame clones and leaves out a portion. This table holds roughly 120,000 clones, less than 90% found once. The chain is built from TRBV5-4 and TRBJ1-5; no clear D. Specimen: PBMCs. The sequence was obtained from a man aged 50 to 60 in good health and CMV-seronegative. CDR3: CASSLERDQPQHF. Written as DNA, the CDR3 is TGTGCCAGCAGCTTGGAGCGGGATCAGCCCCAGCATTTT. Drawing the rest from reference TRBV5-4 and TRBJ1-5, the complete variable domain is ETGVTQSPTHLIKTRGQQVTLRCSSQSGHNTVSWYQQALGQGPQFIFQYYREEENGRGNFPPRFSGLQFPNYSSELNVNALELDDSALYLCASSLERDQPQHFGDGTRLSIL.